The T cell receptor (beta chain) under discussion was sequenced for a study of PD-1 blockade in classical Hodgkin lymphoma (TCRdb year 2020). In the study overall: Nivolumab dosing was 3 mg/kg intravenously every 2 weeks, continuing until either disease progression or unacceptable toxicity. To define a peripheral blood immune signature of response to PD-1 blockade in classical Hodgkin lymphoma, the study combined TCR beta sequencing with CyTOF. What the research found in general, with its limitations: CD4+ but not CD8+ TCR diversity rose significantly by C4D1 (p=0.0027 vs p=0.16), most apparent in complete responders (p=0.02). The study was restricted to a single clinical trial cohort, and the causes of repertoire differences, possibly disease activity or prior therapy, were left undefined. Patients starting nivolumab less than 1 year after ASCT had lower diversity and were excluded from later analyses to avoid confounding by immune reconstitution. Newly diagnosed patients were reported to have lower baseline TCR diversity than healthy donors, and relapsed/refractory patients were reported to have lower baseline TCR diversity still. Trial patients with a complete response had baseline diversity similar to that of newly diagnosed patients, while partial responders and progressors had significantly lower diversity.

This clone appeared once. It has no known antigen specificity. Qualities for individual bases were not recorded, and no much larger clone is one base off. The intended sense of this specimen's time point label: cycle 1 day 1 (C1D1), immediately before nivolumab initiation. Every trial patient had relapsed following autologous stem cell transplantation, and prior brentuximab vedotin exposure was what differed among cohorts A, B and C. The trial cohort included 55 to 60 patients with relapsed/refractory classical Hodgkin lymphoma, and each patient had a best overall response of complete response, partial response or progressive disease. Trial patients were treated with single-agent nivolumab in the multi-cohort phase II CheckMate 205 trial. An independent review committee assessed best overall response using the 2007 International Working Group response criteria. Trial PBMCs were obtained immediately prior to nivolumab initiation (C1D1) and on therapy at cycle 2 day 1 and cycle 4 day 1. After peripheral blood was drawn into 8 mL Vacutainer Cell Preparation Tubes, PBMCs were isolated by centrifugation and then cryopreserved.

V loses 4 bases, J loses 7 bases, and the germline ends lie 11 bases apart. Reading the germline V gene (reference sequence) gives CDR1 LNHDA and CDR2 SQIVND. The CDR3, from cysteine to phenylalanine, totals 13 residues. The DNA shown is the 39-base CDR3, in frame from base 1. The Qiagen DNeasy kit was used to extract genomic DNA both from unsorted PBMCs and from the negatively selected CD4+ and CD8+ fractions. TCR beta CDR3 regions were amplified by immunoSEQ multiplex PCR using primers annealing to V and J segments. Amplification bias was minimized using a synthetic immune receptor repertoire, and residual bias was removed computationally after sequencing. On the study's bioinformatics: Custom Python scripts were used to quantify repertoire diversity as the Shannon entropy index. Unsorted, CD4+ and CD8+ repertoires were examined separately, except in combined analyses, for which CD4+ and CD8+ sequences were merged in silico. Clonal expansion was defined as at least a 2-fold frequency increase after treatment relative to C1D1, with a pseudocount of 0.5 for undetected baseline clones. Singleton clones were defined as clones with 0 or 1 copy at C1D1, and non-singleton clones were defined as clones with 2 or more copies. Clones expanded in unsorted samples were labelled as CD4+, CD8+ or unknown by matching protein sequences in sorted samples from the same patient. Diversity changes from C1D1 to C4D1 were tested in paired samples using Wilcoxon tests. The source is immuneACCESS, and TCRdb retained only in-frame sequences with V and J called. Part of the clones is not carried over; for the studies checked, unresolved V genes explain less than half of this, and the remainder is unexplained. The D gene and trimming were derived from the DNA, and the V and J assignments and clone size from that table. The sample includes approximately 13,000 clones, with 80% observed a single time. Almost 25% of the sample lies in the top ten.

The origin of this receptor is a human donor with classical Hodgkin lymphoma. The chain is encoded by TRBV19 joined to TRBJ2-1; the D segment is perhaps TRBD1 or TRBD2, each sharing 5 matched bases. Here the sequenced sample was peripheral blood mononuclear cells (PBMCs), taken at baseline. CDR3 reads: CASSKRGVNEQFF. The DNA sequence is given as TGTGCCAGTAGTAAGAGAGGGGTAAATGAGCAGTTCTTC.